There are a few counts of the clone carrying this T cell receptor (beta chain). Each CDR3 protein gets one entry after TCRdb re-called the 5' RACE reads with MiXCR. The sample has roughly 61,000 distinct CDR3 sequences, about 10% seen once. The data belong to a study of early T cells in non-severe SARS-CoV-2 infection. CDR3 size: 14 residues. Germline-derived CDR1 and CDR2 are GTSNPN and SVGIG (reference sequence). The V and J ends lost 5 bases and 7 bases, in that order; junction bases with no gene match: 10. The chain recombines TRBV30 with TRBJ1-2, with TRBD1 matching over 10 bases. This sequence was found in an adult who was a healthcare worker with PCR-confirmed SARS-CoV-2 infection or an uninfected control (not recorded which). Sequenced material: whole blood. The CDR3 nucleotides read TGTGCCTGGTGGGGCGGGACAGGGGCCATTGGCTACACCTTC. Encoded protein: CAWWGGTGAIGYTF.